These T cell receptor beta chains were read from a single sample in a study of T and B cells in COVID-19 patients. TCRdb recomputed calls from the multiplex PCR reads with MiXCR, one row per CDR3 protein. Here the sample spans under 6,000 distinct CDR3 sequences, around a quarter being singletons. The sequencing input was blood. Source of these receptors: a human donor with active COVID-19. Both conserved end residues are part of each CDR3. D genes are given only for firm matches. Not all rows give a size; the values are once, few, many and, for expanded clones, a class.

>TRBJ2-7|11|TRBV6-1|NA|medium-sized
TGTGCCTCCCAGGCGGGGTACGAGCAGTACTTC
CASQAGYEQYF
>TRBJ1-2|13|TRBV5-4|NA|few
TGTGCCAGCAGCTGGGACAAGAACTATGGCTACACCTTC
CASSWDKNYGYTF
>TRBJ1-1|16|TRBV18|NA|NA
TGTGCCAGCTCACCACCGAGTACAGGGCTGGGCACTGAAGCTTTCTTT
CASSPPSTGLGTEAFF
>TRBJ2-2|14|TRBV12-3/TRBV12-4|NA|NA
TGTGCCAGCAGAAAGGATAGGAACACCGGGGAGCTGTTTTTT
CASRKDRNTGELFF
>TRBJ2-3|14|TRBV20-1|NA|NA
TGCAGTGCTAGACTCGCTAGATACACAGATACGCAGTATTTT
CSARLARYTDTQYF
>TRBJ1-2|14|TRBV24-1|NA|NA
TGTGCCACCAGTGATCCGCCCCTGAACCCGGGCTACACCTTC
CATSDPPLNPGYTF
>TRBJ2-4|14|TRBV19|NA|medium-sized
TGTGCCAGTAGTCCGCGGACTTCCTTAAACATTCAGTACTTC
CASSPRTSLNIQYF
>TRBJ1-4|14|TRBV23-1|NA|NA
TGCGCCCCCAGGTTGGGGGCCTCTAACGAAAAACTGTTTTTT
CAPRLGASNEKLFF
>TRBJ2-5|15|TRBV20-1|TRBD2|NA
TGCAGTGCTATTGACCCCGGGCTAGCGGAAGAGACCCAGTACTTC
CSAIDPGLAEETQYF
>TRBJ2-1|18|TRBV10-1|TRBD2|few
TGCGCCAGCAGTGAGTCGAGGAAAGGACTAGCGTACTACAATGAGCAGTTCTTC
CASSESRKGLAYYNEQFF
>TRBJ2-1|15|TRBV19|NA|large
TGTGCCAGTAGTAAGGCGGGTATTCCCGTCGATGAGCAGTTCTTC
CASSKAGIPVDEQFF
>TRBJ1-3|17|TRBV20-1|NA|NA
TGCAGTGCCAATCGGGACTCAGGGCCTATCTCTGGAAACACCATATATTTT
CSANRDSGPISGNTIYF
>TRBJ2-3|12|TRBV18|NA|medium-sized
TGTGCCAGCTCATATAGCACAGATACGCAGTATTTT
CASSYSTDTQYF
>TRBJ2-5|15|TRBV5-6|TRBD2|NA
TGTGCCAGCAGCTTGGTGGGGGGGGGACAAGAGACCCAGTACTTC
CASSLVGGGQETQYF
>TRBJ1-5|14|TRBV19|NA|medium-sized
TGTGCCAGTAGTATGGGGACGGGCCATCAGCCCCAGCATTTT
CASSMGTGHQPQHF
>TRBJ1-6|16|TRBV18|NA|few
TGTGCCAGCTCACCCGGGGGAAGCTCCTATAATTCACCCCTCCACTTT
CASSPGGSSYNSPLHF
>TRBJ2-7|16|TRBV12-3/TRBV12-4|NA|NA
TGTGCCAGCAGTTCCCCGGACAAGGGGGAGTTGTACGAGCAGTACTTC
CASSSPDKGELYEQYF
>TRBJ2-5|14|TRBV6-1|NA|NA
TGTGCCAGCAGGATAGGGGGAGGCCAAGAGACCCAGTACTTC
CASRIGGGQETQYF
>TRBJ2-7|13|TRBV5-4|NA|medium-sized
TGTGCCAGCAGGACCTGGACAAACTACGAGCAGTACTTC
CASRTWTNYEQYF
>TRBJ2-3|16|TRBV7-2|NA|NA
TGTGCCAGCAGCTTAACGGGGGGCAGGGTCACAGATACGCAGTATTTT
CASSLTGGRVTDTQYF
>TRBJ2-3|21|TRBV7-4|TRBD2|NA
TGTGCCAGCAGCCTGTCGTTTGTGGGGACTAGCGGGGGGCGAAAAGGAGATACGCAGTATTTT
CASSLSFVGTSGGRKGDTQYF
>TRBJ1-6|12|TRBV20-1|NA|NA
TGCAGTGTGCGCAGGGTGGGTTCACCCCTCCACTTT
CSVRRVGSPLHF
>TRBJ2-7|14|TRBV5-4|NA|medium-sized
TGTGCCAGCAGCTTGGGGGGGGGGCGCGGCGAGCAGTACTTC
CASSLGGGRGEQYF
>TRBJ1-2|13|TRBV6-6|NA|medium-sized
TGTGCCAGCAGTTACTCGGCCGGGAATGGCTACACCTTC
CASSYSAGNGYTF
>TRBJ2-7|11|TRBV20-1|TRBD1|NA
TGCAGTAGGGACAGGGGGGGCGAGCAGTACTTC
CSRDRGGEQYF
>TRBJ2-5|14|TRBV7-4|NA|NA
TGTGCTAGCAGCCCCAGCTGGGGCGCAGAGACCCAGTACTTC
CASSPSWGAETQYF
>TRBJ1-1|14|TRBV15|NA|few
TGTGCCACCAGCAGAGATTTGGGGAACACTGAAGCTTTCTTT
CATSRDLGNTEAFF
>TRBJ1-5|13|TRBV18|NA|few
TGTGCCAGCTCACAGATAAGCAATCAGCCCCAGCATTTT
CASSQISNQPQHF
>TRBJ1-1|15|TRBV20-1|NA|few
TGCAGTGCTAGAGATTGGGTTGCGGGGAACACTGAAGCTTTCTTT
CSARDWVAGNTEAFF
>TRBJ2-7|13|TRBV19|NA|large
TGTGCCAGTAGTATCGCACCTGGCTACGAGCAGTACTTC
CASSIAPGYEQYF
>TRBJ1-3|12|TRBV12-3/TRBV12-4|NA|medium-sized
TGTGCCAGCAGGGGGCAAATAAACACCATATATTTT
CASRGQINTIYF
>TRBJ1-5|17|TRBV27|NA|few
TGTGCCAGCAGTTTATCGCGGGGGGGCTCGGGCAATCAGCCCCAGCATTTT
CASSLSRGGSGNQPQHF
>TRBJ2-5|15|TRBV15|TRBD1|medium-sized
TGTGCCACCAGCGGACAGGGCAGGTTTGGAGAGACCCAGTACTTC
CATSGQGRFGETQYF
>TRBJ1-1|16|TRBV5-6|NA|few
TGTGCCAGCAGTTTTACAGGGCTCGGCATGAACACTGAAGCTTTCTTT
CASSFTGLGMNTEAFF
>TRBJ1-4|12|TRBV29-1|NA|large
TGCAGCGTTGTAGAGACGAGTGAAAAACTGTTTTTT
CSVVETSEKLFF
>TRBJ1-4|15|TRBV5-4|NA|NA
TGTGCCAGCAGCCCTTCGACAGGCGTTAATGAAAAACTGTTTTTT
CASSPSTGVNEKLFF
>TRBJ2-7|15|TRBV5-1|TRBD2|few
TGCGCCAGCAGCTTCTCTAGCGGGAGGGGAGACGAGCAGTACTTC
CASSFSSGRGDEQYF
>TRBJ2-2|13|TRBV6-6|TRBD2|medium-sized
TGTGCCAGCAGTTACGGACTAGCCGGGGAGCTGTTTTTT
CASSYGLAGELFF
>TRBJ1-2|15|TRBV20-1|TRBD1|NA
TGCAGTGCTGGAGGGGGGACAGGGGACGTCTATGGCTACACCTTC
CSAGGGTGDVYGYTF
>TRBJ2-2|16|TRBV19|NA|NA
TGTGCCAGTAGTTTGAGTTTGGGGCCGGACACCGGGGAGCTGTTTTTT
CASSLSLGPDTGELFF
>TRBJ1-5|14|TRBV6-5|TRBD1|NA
TGTGCCACCCGCTCGACAGGGGAAAATCAGCCCCAGCATTTT
CATRSTGENQPQHF
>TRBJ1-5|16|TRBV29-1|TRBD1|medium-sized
TGCAGCGTTATAGAACAGGGGCTTTATAGCAATCAGCCCCAGCATTTT
CSVIEQGLYSNQPQHF
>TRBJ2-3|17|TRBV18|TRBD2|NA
TGTGCCAGCTCCAGGACTAGCGGGGACCCATCCACAGATACGCAGTATTTT
CASSRTSGDPSTDTQYF
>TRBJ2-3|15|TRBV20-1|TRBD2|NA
TGCAGTGCGGGCGGGGGAGGCCTGAGCACAGATACGCAGTATTTT
CSAGGGGLSTDTQYF
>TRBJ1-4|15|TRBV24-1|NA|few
TGTGCCACCAGTGACCCCGCCCCCGGGGGTGAAAAACTGTTTTTT
CATSDPAPGGEKLFF
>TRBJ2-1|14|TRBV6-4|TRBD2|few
TGTGCCAGCAGCTACTCGGGACTAGCGAACGAGCAGTTCTTC
CASSYSGLANEQFF